This is a list of T cell receptor beta chains from one sample in a study of blood T cell repertoires in COVID-19. Libraries were prepared by immunoSEQ multiplex PCR; TCRdb keeps only in-frame clonotypes and omits some of them. The sample has under 200,000 clones, roughly 90% seen once. Sequencing was performed on peripheral blood. The receptor source for this set is a man aged 18 to 30 with active or convalescent COVID-19. CDR3s include the opening cysteine and the closing phenylalanine or tryptophan. A D gene is named only where the DNA matches it firmly. Clone size is stated in some rows and not others, as once, few, many or a class when expanded.

few	TRBJ1-1	NA	TRBV5-1	CASSLEYRSNTEAFF	TGCGCCAGCAGCTTGGAGTACAGATCGAACACTGAAGCTTTCTTT
NA	TRBJ1-1	TRBD1	TRBV25-1	CASSEGGQGGTEAFF	TGTGCCAGCAGTGAGGGGGGACAGGGGGGGACTGAAGCTTTCTTT
NA	TRBJ2-3	TRBD1	TRBV5-1	CASSLAGTGGLDTQYF	TGCGCCAGCAGCTTGGCCGGGACAGGGGGCCTGGATACGCAGTATTTT
once	TRBJ1-1	NA	TRBV5-8	CASSFQGRGAFF	TGTGCCAGCAGCTTCCAGGGGAGGGGAGCTTTCTTT
NA	TRBJ2-7	TRBD2	TRBV4-2	CASSQDRGGGADEQYF	TGTGCCAGCAGCCAAGATAGGGGCGGGGGGGCGGACGAGCAGTACTTC
NA	TRBJ2-5	TRBD2	TRBV5-1	CASSLTSAIQETQYF	TGCGCCAGCAGCCTCACTAGCGCTATCCAAGAGACCCAGTACTTC
once	TRBJ1-2	NA	TRBV27	CASSSGISLGYTF	TGTGCCAGCAGTTCAGGGATTTCGTTGGGCTACACCTTC
NA	TRBJ2-5	NA	TRBV12-5	CASGFGETQYF	TGTGCTAGTGGTTTCGGGGAGACCCAGTACTTC
NA	TRBJ2-1	TRBD1	TRBV2	CASSEMGQGFNEQFF	TGTGCCAGCAGTGAAATGGGACAGGGATTCAATGAGCAGTTCTTC
NA	TRBJ1-1	TRBD1	TRBV19	CASSISDRGRDTEAFF	TGTGCCAGTAGTATTTCGGACAGGGGTAGGGATACTGAAGCTTTCTTT
NA	TRBJ2-1	TRBD2	TRBV18	CASSLAGGLSYNEQFF	TGTGCCAGCTCACTAGCGGGAGGTTTATCCTACAATGAGCAGTTCTTC
NA	TRBJ2-2	NA	TRBV10-3	CAISESFGNLNTGELFF	TGTGCCATCAGTGAGTCTTTCGGTAACCTGAACACCGGGGAGCTGTTTTTT
NA	TRBJ2-3	NA	TRBV4-3	CASSQDYREPADTQYF	TGCGCCAGCAGCCAAGATTACCGGGAGCCAGCAGATACGCAGTATTTT
NA	TRBJ2-3	NA	TRBV19	CASSPEAYTQYF	TGTGCCAGTAGTCCGGAGGCATATACGCAGTATTTT
NA	TRBJ2-3	TRBD2	TRBV4-1	CASSQVWGRGTDTQYF	TGCGCCAGCAGCCAAGTTTGGGGGAGGGGCACAGATACGCAGTATTTT
NA	TRBJ2-7	NA	TRBV11-2	CASSPRVMGSEQYF	TGTGCCAGCAGCCCGAGGGTCATGGGGAGCGAGCAGTACTTC
few	TRBJ2-3	NA	TRBV11-2	CASSPRDPRNTQYF	TGTGCCAGCAGCCCGCGGGACCCGCGAAATACGCAGTATTTT
NA	TRBJ2-7	TRBD2	TRBV27	CASSAGTSGGSEQYF	TGTGCCAGCAGTGCAGGGACTAGCGGTGGGAGCGAGCAGTACTTC
NA	TRBJ1-1	NA	TRBV7-2	CASTSEVGTEAFF	TGTGCCAGCACCTCAGAGGTGGGCACTGAAGCTTTCTTT
NA	TRBJ2-5	TRBD2	TRBV5-8	CASQVGLAGVQGTQYF	TGTGCCAGCCAGGTTGGACTAGCGGGAGTGCAAGGGACCCAGTACTTC
NA	TRBJ1-2	NA	TRBV5-6	CASSLFADQAHGYTF	TGTGCCAGCAGCTTGTTCGCAGACCAGGCCCATGGCTACACCTTC
NA	TRBJ2-1	NA	TRBV27	CASMSLYIGVSYNEQFF	TGTGCCAGCATGTCTTTGTATATCGGGGTATCCTACAATGAGCAGTTCTTC
once	TRBJ1-1	TRBD1	TRBV2	CASTRNPTGTGTEAFF	TGTGCCAGCACCAGAAATCCGACAGGGACGGGCACTGAAGCTTTCTTT
NA	TRBJ2-7	NA	TRBV5-1	CASSLWGRSYEQYF	TGCGCCAGCAGCTTGTGGGGCCGATCCTACGAGCAGTACTTC
NA	TRBJ1-5	NA	TRBV27	CASSNSRGSEPQHF	TGTGCCAGCAGTAATAGCAGGGGATCGGAGCCCCAGCATTTT
NA	TRBJ2-7	TRBD2	TRBV7-2	CASSLWGGGAAHEQYF	TGTGCCAGCAGCCTCTGGGGCGGGGGGGCCGCCCACGAGCAGTACTTC
NA	TRBJ2-7	NA	TRBV18	CASSSKGGLESYEQYF	TGTGCCAGCTCATCTAAGGGGGGGCTGGAATCCTACGAGCAGTACTTC
once	TRBJ1-1	NA	TRBV10-2	CASRDRLNTEAFF	TGCGCCAGCAGAGACAGGCTGAACACTGAAGCTTTCTTT
NA	TRBJ2-3	TRBD2	TRBV4-3	CASSQASGTKATDTQYF	TGCGCCAGCAGCCAAGCCTCCGGGACTAAGGCCACAGATACGCAGTATTTT
NA	TRBJ2-1	NA	TRBV5-1	CASSRQPSSYNEQFF	TGCGCCAGCAGCCGACAACCATCCTCCTACAATGAGCAGTTCTTC
NA	TRBJ2-2	TRBD2	TRBV5-4	CASSFQRGANTGELFF	TGTGCCAGCAGCTTTCAGCGGGGGGCCAACACCGGGGAGCTGTTTTTT
NA	TRBJ2-2	NA	TRBV5-6	CASSLDRQGTFGELFF	TGTGCCAGCAGCTTGGATCGCCAGGGGACATTCGGGGAGCTGTTTTTT
few	TRBJ1-3	TRBD1	TRBV3-1/TRBV3-2	CASSQAGTGGAISGNTIYF	TGTGCCAGCAGCCAAGCCGGGACAGGGGGCGCCATCTCTGGAAACACCATATATTTT
once	TRBJ1-2	TRBD1	TRBV19	CASSISFGTGERHGYTF	TGTGCCAGTAGTATATCCTTCGGGACAGGGGAGAGGCATGGCTACACCTTC
NA	TRBJ1-3	TRBD1	TRBV19	CASSDRVLSGNTIYF	TGTGCCAGTAGTGACAGGGTACTCTCTGGAAACACCATATATTTT
NA	TRBJ1-1	NA	TRBV5-6	CASSSKGHPNTEAFF	TGTGCCAGCAGCTCCAAGGGACACCCGAACACTGAAGCTTTCTTT
NA	TRBJ1-3	NA	TRBV7-9	CASSWTDSGNTIYF	TGTGCCAGCAGCTGGACAGACTCTGGAAACACCATATATTTT
NA	TRBJ1-1	NA	TRBV10-3	CAISDDSLNTEAFF	TGTGCCATCAGTGACGACAGTTTGAACACTGAAGCTTTCTTT
NA	TRBJ2-7	TRBD1	TRBV30	CAWAGTGNIYEQYF	TGTGCCTGGGCCGGGACAGGGAACATCTACGAGCAGTACTTC
NA	TRBJ1-1	NA	TRBV7-9	CASSRQLNTEAFF	TGTGCCAGCAGCCGACAGCTGAACACTGAAGCTTTCTTT
NA	TRBJ1-2	NA	TRBV24-1	CATSARDFVGGYTF	TGTGCCACCAGCGCCAGGGATTTCGTGGGGGGCTACACCTTC
few	TRBJ1-1	NA	TRBV10-3	CAISESGGGGADLKAFF	TGTGCCATCAGTGAGAGCGGGGGCGGTGGGGCAGACTTGAAAGCTTTCTTT
NA	TRBJ1-6	NA	TRBV12-3/TRBV12-4	CASGGRNSPLHF	TGTGCCAGCGGGGGCCGTAATTCACCCCTCCACTTT
NA	TRBJ1-4	TRBD1	TRBV5-8	CASSPGQGDEKLFF	TGTGCCAGCAGCCCGGGACAGGGGGATGAAAAACTGTTTTTT
NA	TRBJ1-1	NA	TRBV30	CAWAGREEAFF	TGTGCCTGGGCCGGCAGGGAAGAAGCTTTCTTT
NA	TRBJ1-2	NA	TRBV24-1	CATSGGANYGYTF	TGTGCCACCAGTGGGGGAGCTAACTATGGCTACACCTTC
NA	TRBJ1-5	NA	TRBV6-1	CASSEAGGSNQPQHF	TGTGCCAGCAGTGAGGCAGGAGGGAGCAATCAGCCCCAGCATTTT
NA	TRBJ1-1	NA	TRBV5-1	CASRSEQNTEAFF	TGCGCCAGCAGATCCGAACAGAACACTGAAGCTTTCTTT
NA	TRBJ2-3	TRBD1	TRBV27	CASRGQGADTQYF	TGTGCCAGCAGGGGACAGGGCGCAGATACGCAGTATTTT
NA	TRBJ1-1	TRBD1	TRBV2	CATKQGIGAFF	TGTGCCACCAAACAGGGGATAGGAGCTTTCTTT
NA	TRBJ2-3	TRBD1	TRBV6-4	CASSVAGGAEDTQYF	TGTGCCAGCAGTGTAGCAGGGGGCGCGGAAGATACGCAGTATTTT
NA	TRBJ2-2	NA	TRBV29-1	CSVEGGQGGDGELFF	TGCAGCGTTGAAGGGGGGCAGGGTGGAGACGGGGAGCTGTTTTTT
NA	TRBJ1-6	NA	TRBV19	CASRLTSVNSPLHF	TGTGCCAGCCGACTTACCAGTGTGAATTCACCCCTCCACTTT
NA	TRBJ1-1	NA	TRBV9	CASSVVLGGTEAFF	TGTGCCAGCAGCGTAGTATTGGGGGGCACTGAAGCTTTCTTT
few	TRBJ2-1	TRBD2	TRBV29-1	CSVILTTSGRAHSYNEQFF	TGCAGCGTCATACTTACGACTAGCGGGAGAGCTCACTCCTACAATGAGCAGTTCTTC
once	TRBJ1-2	TRBD1	TRBV5-1	CASSPFTGTGSSGYTF	TGCGCCAGCAGCCCCTTCACCGGGACAGGGTCCTCTGGCTACACCTTC
NA	TRBJ2-3	TRBD2	TRBV6-5	CASSYGSGGGADTQYF	TGTGCCAGCAGTTACGGGAGCGGGGGAGGGGCAGATACGCAGTATTTT
NA	TRBJ2-3	TRBD1	TRBV5-1	CASSLRQGESTDTQYF	TGCGCCAGCAGCTTAAGACAGGGGGAAAGCACAGATACGCAGTATTTT
NA	TRBJ1-2	TRBD1	TRBV7-9	CASSLYPFGQDGYTF	TGTGCCAGCAGCTTATACCCCTTCGGACAGGATGGCTACACCTTC